Below, 20 T cell receptor beta chains from the same sample are listed, as sequenced in a study of early T cells in non-severe SARS-CoV-2 infection. TCRdb re-called the 5' RACE reads through MiXCR, storing one row per CDR3 protein. The data contain roughly 60,000 distinct CDR3 sequences, over 9.5% of them singletons. The sample taken for sequencing was whole blood. The origin of the receptors is an adult who was a healthcare worker with PCR-confirmed SARS-CoV-2 infection or an uninfected control (not recorded which).

This clonotype has more than one count but fewer than ten. The genes are TRBV7-6 and TRBJ1-3; D remains ambiguous. The germline V and J ends were trimmed by 4 bases and 1 base, with 14 bases remaining between them. Germline V CDR1 and CDR2: SGHVS, FNYEAQ. This CDR3 region has 16 residues. The CDR3 here is CASSSRPSTSGNTIYF. For the CDR3, the DNA is TGTGCCAGCAGCTCCAGGCCCAGTACTTCTGGAAACACCATATATTTT.

The J gene is TRBJ2-1, the V gene TRBV3-1; a weak D match, TRBD2 (5 bases). This CDR3 has 15 amino acids. CDR1 and CDR2 (germline): LGHDT, YNNKEL (reference sequence). V was shortened by 2 bases and J by 4 bases, with 12 bases between the two germline ends. Here the CDR3 DNA reads TGTGCCAGCAGCCAATTCCTAGCCGAGTACAATGAGCAGTTCTTC. This sequence encodes CASSQFLAEYNEQFF.

This chain connects TRBV2 to TRBJ1-2; TRBD1 aligns across 7 bases. The CDR3 runs to 12 residues. J was trimmed by 4 bases and V by 8 bases; bases with no gene match: 4. The germline CDR1 and CDR2 sequences are SNHLY and FYNNEI. CDR3 protein: CASGTGVYGYTF. The CDR3 nucleotides are TGTGCCAGCGGAACAGGGGTCTATGGCTACACCTTC. Combining the CDR3 with reference TRBV2 and TRBJ1-2 gives the whole variable domain EPEVTQTPSHQVTQMGQEVILRCVPISNHLYFYWYRQILGQKVEFLVSFYNNEISEKSEIFDDQFSVERPDGSNFTLKIRSTKLEDSAMYFCASGTGVYGYTFGSGTRLTVV.

This clonotype was seen more than once but under ten times. The rearrangement links TRBV5-1 to TRBJ2-7; 8 bases map to TRBD2. CDR3 length equals 15 residues. The J segment lost 2 bases and the V segment lost 4 bases, leaving 8 bases of the junction unmatched. Germline V lookup: CDR1 SGHRS, CDR2 YFSETQ. The CDR3 DNA reads TGCGCCAGCAGCCCCACTAGCGGCAAAGCCTACGAGCAGTACTTC. Translating it yields CASSPTSGKAYEQYF.

The chain combines TRBV2 with TRBJ2-5, with D maybe TRBD2 (6 bases). Germline V gene sequence: CDR1 SNHLY, CDR2 FYNNEI. Trimming pared 7 bases from V and 6 bases from J, leaving 12 bases between. The CDR3 runs 12 residues. CDR3 in DNA: TGTGCCAGCAACGGGGCGGGACAGACCCAGTACTTC. This codes for CASNGAGQTQYF.

This chain links TRBV5-1 with TRBJ1-5, with D possibly being TRBD1 (6 bases). The CDR3 runs to 16 residues. CDR1 is SGHRS, CDR2 YFSETQ, per germline. Deletions cut 4 bases from V and 7 bases from J, with 21 bases between. The CDR3 coding sequence is TGCGCCAGCAGCCCCGAGGGGGGGTTGTCAAAGCAGCCCCAGCATTTT. Amino acid sequence: CASSPEGGLSKQPQHF.

This chain uses TRBV5-4 with TRBJ2-1; TRBD1 matches 7 bases. This CDR3 comprises 19 residues. V was pared by 2 bases and J by 5 bases, with 19 bases of the junction left unmatched. Germline loops: CDR1 SGHNT, CDR2 YYREEE (reference sequence). The CDR3 protein is CASSFRQGRGYGKNNEQFF. For the CDR3, the DNA is TGTGCCAGCAGCTTCAGACAGGGTAGGGGGTATGGGAAAAACAATGAGCAGTTCTTC.

This clonotype was detected a few times. The V and J genes are TRBV5-4 and TRBJ2-1; 9 bases match TRBD1. CDR3 length: 14 residues. Germline assignment: CDR1 SGHNT and CDR2 YYREEE (reference sequence). Germline trimming cut 1 base from V and 6 bases from J; bases unmatched to any gene: 2. This CDR3 is CASSLKQGANEQFF. The DNA for the CDR3 is TGTGCCAGCAGCTTGAAACAGGGGGCCAATGAGCAGTTCTTC.

This clonotype was seen many times. The chain has TRBV5-6 and TRBJ1-5; D call uncertain. Germline CDR1 and CDR2: SGHDT and YYEEEE. The CDR3 has 13 residues. Trimming removed 2 bases at V and 2 bases at J, with 5 bases between. This CDR3 is CASSFSGNQPQHF. The CDR3 nucleotides are TGTGCCAGCAGCTTCTCTGGCAATCAGCCCCAGCATTTT.

J is TRBJ1-6 and V is TRBV28, with D perhaps TRBD1 (6 bases). CDR1 MDHEN and CDR2 SYDVKM come from the germline V gene. This CDR3 comprises 19 residues. V gave up 5 bases and J gave up 0 bases, with 20 bases separating them. The CDR3 nucleotides are TGTGCCAGCAGTGGGACATCGCCGGGCGCGGGCTCCTATAATTCACCCCTCCACTTT. Residues: CASSGTSPGAGSYNSPLHF.

The chain combines TRBV6-6 with TRBJ1-1; D not resolved. The CDR3 loop spans 13 amino acids. The germline V gene encodes CDR1 MNHNY and CDR2 SVGAGI (reference sequence). The V and J ends lost 5 bases and 0 bases respectively, with 7 bases between them. The CDR3: CASSAEMNTEAFF. The CDR3, as DNA: TGTGCCAGCAGTGCGGAGATGAACACTGAAGCTTTCTTT.

This sequence joins TRBV4-2 and TRBJ2-1; D is undetermined. V lost 4 bases, J lost 1 base, and 17 bases lay in between. This CDR3 is 17 amino acids long. CDR1 and CDR2 from the germline V gene are LGHNA and YNFKEQ. The CDR3, as DNA: TGTGCCAGCAGCCCTCTGATGAACCCCAAATCCTACAATGAGCAGTTCTTC. Amino acid sequence: CASSPLMNPKSYNEQFF.

This clonotype was counted a few times. The rearrangement links TRBV5-4 to TRBJ2-7; D remains ambiguous. Trimming shortened V by 3 bases and J by 4 bases, and 8 bases separated the two germline ends. Germline CDR1 reads SGHNT; CDR2 reads YYREEE (reference sequence). CDR3 length: 12 amino acids. The DNA of the CDR3 is TGTGCCAGCAGCTCCGACGGGTACGAGCAGTACTTC. The encoded protein is CASSSDGYEQYF.

The chain is built from TRBV7-8 and TRBJ1-1; 7 nucleotides match TRBD1. CDR1 and CDR2 (germline): SGHVS, FQNEAQ. The CDR3 contains 14 residues. Unmatched junction bases numbered 6, after V lost 8 bases and J lost 0 bases. CDR3 coding DNA: TGTGCCAGCTCCCAGGGGGGCATGAACACTGAAGCTTTCTTT. It translates to CASSQGGMNTEAFF.

This chain uses TRBV28 with TRBJ2-7, with 7 bases fitting TRBD1. Trimming cost V 4 bases and J 0 bases; bases outside gene matches: 6. The V gene's germline CDR1 is MDHEN and CDR2 SYDVKM. The CDR3 loop spans 15 amino acids. The CDR3 nucleotides read TGTGCCAGCAGTTGGCCGGGACAGAGCTCCTACGAGCAGTACTTC. Encoded protein: CASSWPGQSSYEQYF.

The V call is TRBV11-2, the J call TRBJ1-2; D is perhaps TRBD1 (5 bases). The germline V gene has CDR1 SGHAT and CDR2 FQNNGV. V shed 4 bases and J shed 8 bases, with 17 bases lying between them. This CDR3 is built from 14 residues. CDR3 residues: CASSSSQGAGGYTF. CDR3 DNA: TGTGCCAGCAGCTCCAGCCAGGGTGCGGGAGGCTACACCTTC.

The chain employs TRBV20-1 and TRBJ1-2, with D possibly TRBD1 on 5 matching bases. Trimming pared 0 bases from V and 4 bases from J, leaving 12 bases between. The length of the CDR3 is 14 residues. Germline values: CDR1 DFQATT, CDR2 SNEGSKA (reference sequence). CDR3 DNA sequence: TGCAGTGCTAGAGATGGGCAGGGAACCTATGGCTACACCTTC. Translated, it gives CSARDGQGTYGYTF.

The rearrangement joins TRBV28 to TRBJ2-7, with D possibly TRBD1 on 5 matching bases. Germline loops: CDR1 MDHEN, CDR2 SYDVKM. The CDR3 runs to 12 residues. Between the trimmed V and J ends, which lost 3 bases and 6 bases, there was a span of 9 bases. This CDR3 reads CASSFSRAEQYF. The DNA of the CDR3 is TGTGCCAGCAGTTTCTCCAGGGCCGAGCAGTACTTC.

The rearrangement links TRBV7-3 to TRBJ2-2; TRBD2 agrees at 7 bases. The length of the CDR3 is 15 residues. Germline CDR1 is SGHTA and CDR2 is FQGTGA. The trim removed 5 bases at V and 2 bases at J, leaving 5 bases unmatched. CDR3 residues: CASSLSGVNTGELFF. In DNA, the CDR3 is TGTGCCAGCAGCCTCAGCGGGGTAAACACCGGGGAGCTGTTTTTT.

The gene calls are TRBV20-1 and TRBJ2-7; unclear D gene. V was clipped by 0 bases and J by 5 bases, with 11 bases between them. The CDR3 spans 13 residues. Germline lookup yields CDR1 DFQATT and CDR2 SNEGSKA (reference sequence). For the CDR3, the DNA is TGCAGTGCTAGAGACCCGCTATTGAACGAGCAGTACTTC. It translates to CSARDPLLNEQYF.